This entry is about one T cell receptor (beta chain). No antigen is known for it. The sample is drawn from a study of CD8+ T cells in alopecia areata. Study observations and caveats: Scalp clonality decreased significantly with tofacitinib, and so did expanded CD8+ clones among the top 100.

Treatment reported: oral pan-JAK inhibitor, 5-10 mg twice daily. The CDR3 loop spans 16 amino acids. The J segment lost 9 bases and the V segment lost 3 bases, leaving 15 bases of the junction unmatched. The germline V gene has CDR1 GTSNPN and CDR2 SVGIG (reference sequence). Reverse transcription of extracted RNA yielded cDNA, which provided the sequencing template. Sequencing was performed with immunoSEQ multiplex PCR; in TCRdb, only in-frame clones are kept and a portion is missing. The sample carries under 150,000 clones, roughly four fifths recorded once. Sequencing was performed on CD8+ T cells sorted from blood, taken at week 4, from a patient treated with tofacitinib. The chain couples TRBV30 to TRBJ2-3, with TRBD2 matching 10 bases. The sequence was collected from a human donor with alopecia areata. The CDR3 spells CAWSLRGSGGEYTQYF. As DNA, the CDR3 is TGTGCCTGGAGCCTCCGGGGGAGCGGGGGGGAGTACACGCAGTATTTT.